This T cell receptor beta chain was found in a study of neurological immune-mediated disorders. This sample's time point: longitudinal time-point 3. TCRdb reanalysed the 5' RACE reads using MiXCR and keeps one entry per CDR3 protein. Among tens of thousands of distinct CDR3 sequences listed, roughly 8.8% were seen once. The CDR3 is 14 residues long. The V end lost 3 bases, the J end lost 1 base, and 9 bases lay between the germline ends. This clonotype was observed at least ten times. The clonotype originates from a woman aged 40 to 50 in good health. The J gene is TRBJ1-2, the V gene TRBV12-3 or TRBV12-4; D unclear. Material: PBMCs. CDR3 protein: CASSFARSNYGYTF. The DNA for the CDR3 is TGTGCCAGCAGTTTTGCCAGAAGTAACTATGGCTACACCTTC.